This note documents a single TCR beta chain sequence. Generated by immunoSEQ multiplex PCR, the TCRdb table keeps only in-frame clones and is missing some. The sample records about 190,000 clones, roughly 78% being singletons. The CDR3 covers 18 residues. The ends lost 5 bases at V and 0 bases at J; junction bases unmatched: 11. Germline CDR1 reads MNHNY; CDR2 reads SVGAGI (reference sequence). The sample comes from a study of blood T cell repertoires in COVID-19. Overall study context: Both acute and convalescent COVID-19 samples were obtained from the United States, Italy and Spain.

The rearrangement uses TRBV6-6 and TRBJ2-3, with 10 bases fitting TRBD2. The specimen was peripheral blood. This sequence originates from a woman over 75 with active or convalescent COVID-19. Written as DNA, the CDR3 is TGTGCCAGCAGTCCCAGTGTTAGCGGGGGGACGAGCACAGATACGCAGTATTTT. Translated: CASSPSVSGGTSTDTQYF.